This T cell receptor beta chain stems from a study of blood T cell repertoires in COVID-19. Study context: In each case, the material was cDNA or gDNA derived from T cells, B-cell-depleted T cells, or PBMCs.

This clone was picked up a small number of times. V was pared by 0 bases and J by 3 bases, with 12 bases between. Germline assignment: CDR1 LGHDT and CDR2 YNNKEL (reference sequence). There are 15 residues in the CDR3. Measured with immunoSEQ multiplex PCR; TCRdb has only the in-frame clones, and not every one. This sample carries hundreds of thousands of clones, approximately 85% of them seen once, and the ten largest clones take about 0.7%. Specimen: peripheral blood. This clonotype was sampled from a human donor in a cohort sampled during active COVID-19. The chain recombines TRBV3-1 (or the pseudogene TRBV3-2) with TRBJ2-7; the D gene is possibly TRBD1 (6 bases). The DNA for the CDR3 is TGTGCCAGCAGCCAAGATCTGGGACACCTCTACGAGCAGTACTTC. Translating gives CASSQDLGHLYEQYF.